Following are 20 T cell receptor beta chains from one sample sequenced in a study of beta chain features in type 1 diabetes. General observations from the study: Shortening that was moderate but significant affected the TCRB CDR3s of Type 1 diabetes patients in all four CD4+ subsets.

These receptors lack a known antigen. cDNA synthesis used the whole RNA isolate, giving expressed TCRB sequences. Libraries were prepared by immunoSEQ multiplex PCR; TCRdb keeps only in-frame clonotypes and omits some of them. The sample lists about 710,000 clones, about an eighth seen once, with approximately 0.042% in the top ten. Sequenced: naive CD4+ T cells from blood. The receptors were sampled from a young man with type 1 diabetes.

The chain is built from TRBV11-2 and TRBJ2-5; D is uncertain. Germline loops: CDR1 SGHAT, CDR2 FQNNGV. V lost 1 base and J lost 3, with 6 bases in between. This CDR3 contains 13 residues. The CDR3 here is CASSLGLEETQYF. Here the CDR3 DNA reads TGTGCCAGCAGCTTAGGCCTAGAAGAGACCCAGTACTTC. Supplemented by reference TRBV11-2 and TRBJ2-5, the full variable domain reads EAGVAQSPRYKIIEKRQSVAFWCNPISGHATLYWYQQILGQGPKLLIQFQNNGVVDDSQLPKDRFSAERLKGVDSTLKIQPAKLEDSAVYLCASSLGLEETQYFGPGTRLLVL.

In its sample, this clone was seen a few times. The chain combines TRBV29-1 with TRBJ2-5; D remains unclear. CDR1 and CDR2 from the germline V gene are SQVTM and ANQGSEA. V lost 0 bases, J lost 3 bases, and 14 bases lay in between. The CDR3 runs to 15 residues. The CDR3 reads CSVEDLGQYKETQYF. DNA of the CDR3: TGCAGCGTTGAAGATCTAGGGCAGTACAAAGAGACCCAGTACTTC.

Only a few counts were recorded for this clone. The chain links TRBV6-5 to TRBJ2-2; 7 positions agree with TRBD2. Germline assignment: CDR1 MNHEY and CDR2 SVGAGI. Losses at the gene ends were 6 bases for V and 6 bases for J; bases not matched to a gene: 10. This CDR3 contains 15 residues. CDR3 nucleotides: TGTGCCAGCAGGACCGCAGGGAGGGTAGCCGGGGAGCTGTTTTTT. Translation: CASRTAGRVAGELFF.

V gene TRBV30 combines with J gene TRBJ2-5, with D hard to call. The CDR3 spans 13 residues. The V and J ends lost 1 base and 3 bases respectively, with 9 bases between them. The germline CDR1 and CDR2 sequences are GTSNPN and SVGIG (reference sequence). CDR3 nucleotides: TGTGCCTGGAGTGCGGTGGTCGAAGAGACCCAGTACTTC. Protein sequence: CAWSAVVEETQYF.

The chain has TRBV6-6 and TRBJ2-1; D may be TRBD1 (6 bases). V gave up 2 bases and J gave up 5 bases, with 10 bases separating them. CDR3 length equals 14 residues. Per the germline V gene, CDR1 is MNHNY and CDR2 is SVGAGI (reference sequence). The CDR3 DNA follows: TGTGCCAGCAGTTACGGGGGACATGACAATGAGCAGTTCTTC. It specifies CASSYGGHDNEQFF.

This clone was picked up a small number of times. V gene TRBV5-1 combines with J gene TRBJ2-1, with 8 bases aligning to TRBD2. The length of the CDR3 is 13 residues. Germline V gene sequence: CDR1 SGHRS, CDR2 YFSETQ. V was clipped by 7 bases and J by 0 bases; unmatched bases: 0. CDR3 in amino acids: CASGTSSYNEQFF. DNA of the CDR3: TGCGCCAGCGGGACTAGCTCCTACAATGAGCAGTTCTTC.

This clone has just a few counts. CDR3 loop: CAGQLNPGEQYF. CDR3 bases: TGTGCCGGCCAGCTTAATCCCGGCGAGCAGTACTTC. The genes are TRBV2 and TRBJ2-7; D gene ambiguous. This CDR3 region has 12 residues. The V end was cut by 11 bases, the J end by 6 bases, with 17 bases between. Per the germline V gene, CDR1 is SNHLY and CDR2 is FYNNEI.

This clone was counted between two and nine times. The rearrangement uses TRBV5-5 and TRBJ2-5; maybe TRBD2 (5 bases). Per germline, CDR1 SGHKS and CDR2 YYEKEE (reference sequence). V lost 1 base and J 4 bases, leaving 17 bases between the germline ends. This CDR3 has 16 residues. CDR3 bases: TGTGCCAGCAGCTTGTCCCCAGAGGGATGGGTAGAGACCCAGTACTTC. Translation gives CASSLSPEGWVETQYF.

V is TRBV10-3 and J is TRBJ1-1; TRBD1 might be the D (6 bases). The CDR3 length is 14 residues. Germline CDR1 is ENHRY and CDR2 is SYGVKD. CDR3 bases: TGTGCTTCAGGGATAGCAGGGGTCGCCACTGAAGCTTTCTTT. As protein: CASGIAGVATEAFF.

This chain links TRBV9 with TRBJ1-3; D is undetermined. This CDR3 is 18 amino acids long. V lost 3 bases, J lost 5 bases, and 24 bases lay in between. Germline CDR1 and CDR2: SGDLS and YYNGEE. The CDR3 sequence: CASSADQFDGRLRNTIYF. For the CDR3, the DNA is TGTGCCAGCAGCGCAGACCAATTCGACGGGCGTTTACGAAACACCATATATTTT.

V gene TRBV29-1 combines with J gene TRBJ2-2; D is perhaps TRBD1 (6 bases). The V and J ends lost 4 bases and 2 bases respectively, with 11 bases between them. Germline V CDR1 and CDR2: SQVTM, ANQGSEA. CDR3 length: 14 residues. The chain's CDR3 is CSVGGHLNTGELFF. CDR3 coding DNA: TGCAGCGTTGGGGGACACCTAAACACCGGGGAGCTGTTTTTT.

Here the CDR3 DNA reads TGTGCCAGCAGCCAAGATCGACGGAGTGGAGAGACCCAGTACTTC. It yields the protein CASSQDRRSGETQYF. J is TRBJ2-5 and V is TRBV4-2; D not resolved. V dropped 0 bases and J dropped 4 bases, with 12 bases sitting between them. Germline V gene sequence: CDR1 LGHNA, CDR2 YNFKEQ. CDR3 length equals 15 residues.

The chain has TRBV30 and TRBJ2-7; D is possibly TRBD1 (6 bases). The CDR3 is made up of 12 amino acids. The germline CDR1 and CDR2 sequences are GTSNPN and SVGIG (reference sequence). Between the trimmed V and J ends, which lost 5 bases and 4 bases, there was a span of 12 bases. CDR3 region: CAWGRTVYEQYF. DNA of the CDR3: TGTGCCTGGGGTCGGACAGTGTACGAGCAGTACTTC.

This clone was seen only a few times. This chain uses TRBV30 with TRBJ2-7; 9 bases agree with TRBD2. In germline, CDR1 is GTSNPN, CDR2 SVGIG (reference sequence). The J segment lost 3 bases and the V segment lost 4 bases, leaving 10 bases of the junction unmatched. There are 15 residues in the CDR3. The CDR3 here is CAWMLGSGSFYEQYF. CDR3 DNA: TGTGCCTGGATGTTAGGTAGCGGGAGTTTCTACGAGCAGTACTTC.

The chain links TRBV4-1 to TRBJ1-2, with TRBD1 as a possible D gene (6 bases). The CDR3 loop spans 13 amino acids. Trimming pared 10 bases from V and 5 bases from J, leaving 17 bases between. Germline loops: CDR1 MGHRA, CDR2 YSYEKL. CDR3 loop: CAIRDNKEYGYTF. The CDR3 region has the DNA TGCGCCATCCGGGACAATAAGGAGTATGGCTACACCTTC.

The chain uses TRBV7-9 and TRBJ2-1; no reliable D call. The CDR3 is 11 residues long. Germline V CDR1 and CDR2: SEHNR, FQNEAQ (reference sequence). Trimming removed 4 bases from V and 9 bases from J, with 7 bases in between. For the CDR3, the DNA is TGTGCCAGCAGCTCAACCGCTGAGCAGTTCTTC. It encodes CASSSTAEQFF.

The sample holds a few counts of this clone. V and J are TRBV6-5 and TRBJ2-3, with 8 bases lining up with TRBD1. CDR1 and CDR2 from the germline V gene are MNHEY and SVGAGI. With V trimmed by 11 bases and J by 5 bases, 12 bases remained unmatched. CDR3 length: 14 residues. The DNA for the CDR3 is TGTGCCGCCCAGCCAGGGGGCTTTGGAGATACGCAGTATTTT. Its protein is CAAQPGGFGDTQYF.

This clone has just a few counts. The chain joins TRBV10-3 to TRBJ2-5; D is unresolved. Germline V lookup: CDR1 ENHRY, CDR2 SYGVKD. The germline V and J ends were trimmed by 6 bases and 2 bases, with 10 bases remaining between them. The CDR3 loop spans 13 amino acids. CDR3 nucleotide sequence: TGTGCCATCAGAAACGACCCGCAAGAGACCCAGTACTTC. Protein: CAIRNDPQETQYF.

This clone was picked up a small number of times. The chain has TRBV25-1 and TRBJ1-5, with a weak D call TRBD1 (5 bases). V was clipped by 3 bases and J by 4 bases, with 22 bases between them. The CDR3 extends over 18 amino acids. Per the germline V gene, CDR1 is MGHDK and CDR2 is SYGVNS. For the CDR3, the DNA is TGTGCCAGCAGTGAGTCACAGGTCACGGGCGGAGGAAATCAGCCCCAGCATTTT. Translating gives CASSESQVTGGGNQPQHF.

This chain links TRBV25-1 with TRBJ2-1; 9 positions agree with TRBD2. Germline trimming cut 3 bases from V and 8 bases from J; bases unmatched to any gene: 8. Germline CDR1 reads MGHDK; CDR2 reads SYGVNS. The CDR3 spans 15 residues. The CDR3 DNA sequence: TGTGCCAGCAGTGACCGGATAGCGGGAGCCTATGAGCAGTTCTTC. Translating it yields CASSDRIAGAYEQFF.